This T cell receptor beta chain was profiled in a study of a mutant IDH1 vaccine in newly diagnosed glioma. About the research overall: Treated patients, averaging about 40 years, were around 62% male and roughly 38% female. Study observations and caveats: Approximately 95% of patients showed vaccine-induced immune responses across multiple MHC alleles.

Time point noted: week 35, safety follow-up. The study gave 300 ug of mutant IDH1 20-mer peptide per vaccine dose, with topical imiquimod. In the case of this clone: Its specificity is not known. Other DNA sequences from this sample encode an identical CDR3 as well.

Repertoires were generated with immunoSEQ multiplex PCR, while TCRdb's copy carries only in-frame clones and drops some. The profile shows tens of thousands of clones, around 74% of them singletons. The specimen comprised PBMCs, sampled from a glioma patient whose treatment included an IDH1 peptide vaccine. The source is a man aged 50 or older with glioma.

The CDR3 region is CASSVELSSYEQYF. CDR3 DNA: TGTGCCAGCAGCGTAGAGTTGAGCTCCTACGAGCAGTACTTC. The V and J genes are TRBV9 and TRBJ2-7; D remains unclear. Trimming pared 0 bases from V and 0 bases from J, leaving 7 bases between. The CDR3 contains 14 residues. CDR1 SGDLS and CDR2 YYNGEE come from the germline V gene.